Below, one TCR beta chain is given with its context. Within its sample, this clone is medium-sized (0.01 to 0.1%). This clone's antigen is unknown. There are no base qualities to consult, and no much larger clone falls within one base. Frozen genomic DNA underwent high-throughput TCRbeta CDR3 sequencing by immunoSEQ, including PCR amplification, mapping, bias correction and internal controls. The published analysis was carried out like this. Only productive rearrangements were retained, and each unique TCRbeta sequence was defined by its CDR3 nucleotide sequence together with its V and J gene. For classification of a sequence as donor-reactive, at least 5-fold expansion in CFSE-low cells relative to unstimulated pre-transplant cells and a frequency of at least 0.01% were required. Minimum frequency thresholds were set for each subject based on the unstimulated sample with the lowest template count, ensuring at least 90% detection power. Jensen-Shannon divergence between the top 1000 TCRbeta sequences post-transplant and pre-transplant was used to measure repertoire turnover. Changes in detection of donor-reactive sequences were tested with two-sided Fisher's exact tests. The table was pulled from immuneACCESS by TCRdb, which kept in-frame rearrangements only. Such tables lose some clones; where checked, under half of the loss comes from unresolved V genes, and the rest has no known cause. From that table come the V and J calls and clone size; the DNA was used to work out D and trimming. Recorded for this sample are 95,000 to 110,000 clones; roughly 80% of them occurred a single time. Jointly, the top ten make up 0.8% to 1% of the sample.

The time point label on this specimen signifies: pre-transplant. Thawed unstimulated PBMCs were stained for CD3, CD4 and CD8 and FACS-sorted into CD3+CD4+ and CD3+CD8+ populations. Each of the 8 studied subjects was randomized to immunosuppression withdrawal. The Qiagen DNeasy Blood and Tissue Kit was used to isolate genomic DNA. This sample was taken from a study of T cell clones after liver transplantation (dated by TCRdb to about 2019). Study-wide context: The samples were obtained from ITN030ST, a randomized trial that attempted immunosuppression withdrawal within 2 years after liver transplantation. Donor-reactive T cell clones were identified by TCRbeta sequencing following a pre-transplant mixed lymphocyte reaction and were subsequently tracked in post-transplant blood. As an antigen-independent comparator for donor-reactive sequences, third party-reactive TCRbeta sequences were also identified from pre-transplant MLRs. Three of the eight recipients were HCV-positive; the others were transplanted for non-autoimmune, non-viral indications. The subjects received no induction therapy and were kept on standard immunosuppression until randomization at 12-24 months post-transplant. Tolerance was defined as complete immunosuppression withdrawal for at least one year with no rise in liver enzymes beyond twice the upper limit of normal. Blood samples were collected pre-transplant, pre-randomization before withdrawal, and post-randomization after either full withdrawal or failed withdrawal. The study cohort included 8 liver transplant recipients, of whom 3 were classified as tolerant and 5 as non-tolerant. Study-level results and caveats: Because allograft tissue specimens were not available, migration of donor-reactive T cells into the graft, rather than deletion, may have occurred. In two subjects, low numbers of available donor cells limited the measurable donor-reactive repertoire. When repertoire turnover was accounted for, significantly reduced detection of donor-reactive sequences was found in 7 of 8 subjects for CD4 and in 8 of 8 subjects for CD8. A greater decline was seen for donor-reactive sequences than for third party-reactive sequences, suggesting partial antigen-specific deletion unrelated to withdrawal success. The conclusions were considered preliminary, being limited by small, heterogeneous patient numbers and non-standardized post-transplant time points. A significant post-transplant decrease in circulating donor-reactive CD4 TCRbeta sequences was observed in most of the 8 subjects, irrespective of tolerance or HCV status.

For CDR1 and CDR2, the germline V gene lists SQVTM and ANQGSEA. Inclusive of the bounding cysteine and phenylalanine, the CDR3 is 11 residues long. Here the CDR3 DNA is all that survives: 33 bases in frame from base 1. The trim is 6 bases for V and 8 bases for J, with a gap of 13 bases between the germline ends. This specimen consisted of CD4+ T cells from blood, obtained before liver transplant. This receptor was taken from a human donor who received a liver transplant. The sequence is built from TRBV29-1 and TRBJ1-1; possibly the D gene is TRBD1, per 6 matching bases. The base sequence is TGCAGCGTCCCGAGTGGGGGCGAAGCTTTCTTT. The resulting protein is CSVPSGGEAFF.